The source of this T cell receptor (beta chain) is a study of cytomegalovirus exposure and HLA in healthy donors. Points from the study as a whole: The study flagged around 160 TCR beta chains as cytomegalovirus-associated.

The germline CDR1 and CDR2 sequences are SQVTM and ANQGSEA. Trimming removed 3 bases at V and 1 base at J, with 10 bases between. The CDR3 spans 13 residues. Both 60 Vbeta primers and 13 Jbeta primers went into the PCR. Method: immunoSEQ multiplex PCR; TCRdb's copy keeps in-frame clones and lacks some. The sample lists around 140,000 clones; roughly four fifths were seen once. About this clone itself: The antigen is unknown.

Sequencing input: PBMCs. The chain employs TRBV29-1 and TRBJ2-7, with D perhaps TRBD1 (6 bases). This receptor was identified in a man younger than 35 in good health and CMV-seropositive. CDR3 loop: CSVEAGESYEQYF. CDR3 DNA: TGCAGCGTTGAGGCAGGGGAATCCTACGAGCAGTACTTC.